Listed here are 7 T cell receptor beta chains from one sample, sequenced in a study of cytomegalovirus exposure and HLA in healthy donors. PCR involved 60 Vbeta and 13 Jbeta primers. Produced via immunoSEQ multiplex PCR; TCRdb's table is partial and in-frame only. The sample has some 160,000 clones; 70% to 85% are singletons. What was sequenced was PBMCs. These receptors all stem from a male donor in good health and CMV-seronegative.

The chain couples TRBV9 to TRBJ2-3, with a weak D call TRBD2 (6 bases). V lost 4 bases to trimming and J lost 0 bases, with 15 bases between them. From germline, CDR1 is SGDLS and CDR2 YYNGEE. The CDR3 covers 16 residues. The CDR3 spells CASSSLGGTSTDTQYF. CDR3 sequence (DNA): TGTGCCAGCAGCTCCTTGGGTGGGACTAGCACAGATACGCAGTATTTT.

The chain carries TRBV19 and TRBJ1-6; 7 bases fit TRBD1. This CDR3 is 16 amino acids long. V was pared by 2 bases and J by 2 bases, with 3 bases of the junction left unmatched. Germline V gene sequence: CDR1 LNHDA, CDR2 SQIVND (reference sequence). DNA for the CDR3: TGTGCCAGTAGTATAAACAGGGGAGCCTATAATTCACCCCTCCACTTT. This sequence encodes CASSINRGAYNSPLHF.

This clone was detected only a few times. The chain is built from TRBV18 and TRBJ1-4, with a weak D call TRBD1 (5 bases). The CDR3 has 15 residues. CDR1 and CDR2 (germline): KGHSH, LQKENI. V was pared by 2 bases and J by 6 bases, with 13 bases between. CDR3 DNA sequence: TGTGCCAGCTCACCAGAACGGCAGGGTTATGAAAAACTGTTTTTT. Translation gives CASSPERQGYEKLFF.

This clone was observed a single time. The chain uses TRBV19 and TRBJ1-5; D may be TRBD1 (6 bases). Germline V gene sequence: CDR1 LNHDA, CDR2 SQIVND (reference sequence). V was pared by 3 bases and J by 2 bases, with 14 bases between. The CDR3 consists of 16 residues. The CDR3 DNA reads as TGTGCCAGTAGTATGCTTACAGGGTGGGGCAATCAGCCCCAGCATTTT. Amino acids: CASSMLTGWGNQPQHF.

CDR3 residues: CASSLARSGGAHEQYF. The CDR3 DNA follows: TGTGCCAGCAGCTTAGCTCGAAGCGGGGGGGCCCACGAGCAGTACTTC. This sequence joins TRBV7-2 and TRBJ2-7; 10 positions agree with TRBD2. V was clipped by 0 bases and J by 5 bases; unmatched bases: 7. This CDR3 contains 16 residues. Per germline, CDR1 SGHTA and CDR2 FQGNSA.

Only a few counts were recorded for this clone. The chain couples TRBV7-2 to TRBJ2-3; TRBD2 aligns across 10 bases. Germline V lookup: CDR1 SGHTA, CDR2 FQGNSA. This CDR3 is 19 amino acids long. V dropped 5 bases and J dropped 0; count of bases not matched to a gene: 14. CDR3: CASSRSGLAGDLSTDTQYF. DNA for the CDR3: TGTGCCAGCAGCCGCTCAGGGCTAGCGGGAGACCTTAGCACAGATACGCAGTATTTT.

The chain has TRBV11-2 and TRBJ2-7; 9 bases map to TRBD1. The length of the CDR3 is 14 residues. The germline CDR1 and CDR2 sequences are SGHAT and FQNNGV. Trimming cost V 6 bases and J 3 bases; bases outside gene matches: 6. Here the CDR3 reads CASRPGTGIYEQYF. CDR3 DNA sequence: TGTGCCAGCAGACCCGGGACAGGGATCTACGAGCAGTACTTC.